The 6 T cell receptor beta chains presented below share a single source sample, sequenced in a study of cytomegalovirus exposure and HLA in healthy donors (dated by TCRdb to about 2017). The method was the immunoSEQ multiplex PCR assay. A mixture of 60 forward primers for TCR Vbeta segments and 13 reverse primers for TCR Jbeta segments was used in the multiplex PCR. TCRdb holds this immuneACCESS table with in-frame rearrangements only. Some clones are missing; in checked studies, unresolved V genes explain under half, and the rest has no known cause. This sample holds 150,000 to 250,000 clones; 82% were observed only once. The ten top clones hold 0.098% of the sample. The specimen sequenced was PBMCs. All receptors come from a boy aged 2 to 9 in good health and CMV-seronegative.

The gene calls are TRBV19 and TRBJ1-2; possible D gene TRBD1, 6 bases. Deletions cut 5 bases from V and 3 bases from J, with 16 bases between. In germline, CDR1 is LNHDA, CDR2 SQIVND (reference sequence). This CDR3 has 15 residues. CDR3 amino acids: CASSLSRGVDYGYTF. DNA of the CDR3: TGTGCCAGTAGTCTATCCAGGGGTGTTGACTATGGCTACACCTTC. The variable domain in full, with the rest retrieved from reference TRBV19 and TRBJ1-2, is DGGITQSPKYLFRKEGQNVTLSCEQNLNHDAMYWYRQDPGQGLRLIYYSQIVNDFQKGDIAEGYSVSREKKESFPLTVTSAQKNPTAFYLCASSLSRGVDYGYTFGSGTRLTVV.

CDR3 amino acids: CASSVGPIAGGVDTQYF. DNA of the CDR3: TGTGCCAGCAGCGTAGGGCCAATTGCGGGGGGGGTAGATACGCAGTATTTT. This sequence joins TRBV9 and TRBJ2-3, with 9 bases that match TRBD2. CDR3 size: 17 residues. Germline V gene lookup returns CDR1 SGDLS and CDR2 YYNGEE. J was trimmed by 5 bases and V by 0 bases; bases with no gene match: 10.

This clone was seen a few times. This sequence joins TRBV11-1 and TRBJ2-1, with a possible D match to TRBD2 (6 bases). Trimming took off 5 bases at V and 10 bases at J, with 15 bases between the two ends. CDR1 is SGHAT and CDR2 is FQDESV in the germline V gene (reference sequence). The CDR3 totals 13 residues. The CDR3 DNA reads TGTGCCAGCAGCCAACTACTCCGGGGGGAGCAGTTCTTC. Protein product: CASSQLLRGEQFF.

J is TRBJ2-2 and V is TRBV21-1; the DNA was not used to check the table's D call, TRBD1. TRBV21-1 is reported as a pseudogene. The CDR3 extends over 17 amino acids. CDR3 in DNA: TGTGCCAGCAGCAAAGCTGGGGGACAGGGCGCGACCGGGGAGCTGTTTTTT. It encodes CASSKAGGQGATGELFF.

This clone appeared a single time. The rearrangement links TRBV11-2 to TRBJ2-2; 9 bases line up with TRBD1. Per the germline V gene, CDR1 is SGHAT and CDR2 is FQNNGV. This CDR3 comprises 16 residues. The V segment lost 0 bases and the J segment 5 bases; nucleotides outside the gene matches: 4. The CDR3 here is CASSLEGTGRTGELFF. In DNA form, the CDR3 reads TGTGCCAGCAGCTTAGAAGGGACAGGGCGGACCGGGGAGCTGTTTTTT.

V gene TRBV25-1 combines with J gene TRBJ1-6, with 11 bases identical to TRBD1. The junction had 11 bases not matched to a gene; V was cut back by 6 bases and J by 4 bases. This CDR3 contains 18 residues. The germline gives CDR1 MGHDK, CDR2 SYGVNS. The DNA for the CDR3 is TGTGCCAGCAGACCTGGACAGGGGGCGACCCCTTATAATTCACCCCTCCACTTT. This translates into CASRPGQGATPYNSPLHF.